Presented here are 30 T cell receptor beta chains from one specimen sequenced in a study of T cell responses to AZD1222 COVID-19 vaccine. Some clones are missing from TCRdb's copy, which holds only in-frame ones; the method was immunoSEQ multiplex PCR. The sample contains 100,000 to 150,000 clones, 70% to 90% of which appear only once. Material: peripheral blood, obtained on day 0 of AZD1222 vaccination. Receptors originate from an adult in good health.

The chain is built from TRBV5-1 and TRBJ2-2; 10 bases line up with TRBD2. The CDR3 spans 16 residues. The trim removed 4 bases at V and 2 bases at J, leaving 5 bases unmatched. Per germline, CDR1 SGHRS and CDR2 YFSETQ. The CDR3 spells CASSLLAGVNTGELFF. The CDR3 DNA sequence: TGCGCCAGCAGCCTTCTAGCGGGAGTTAACACCGGGGAGCTGTTTTTT.

The chain combines TRBV5-6 with TRBJ2-2, with TRBD1 identical over 7 bases. V was pared by 0 bases and J by 4 bases, with 3 bases of the junction left unmatched. Germline V CDR1 and CDR2: SGHDT, YYEEEE. The CDR3 runs 15 residues. The CDR3 region has the DNA TGTGCCAGCAGCTTGGGACAGGGTGGCACCGGGGAGCTGTTTTTT. Translating gives CASSLGQGGTGELFF.

The CDR3: CASSQERTGQLNTEAFF. DNA for the CDR3: TGCGCCAGCAGCCAAGAGAGGACAGGACAATTGAACACTGAAGCTTTCTTT. V and J are TRBV4-1 and TRBJ1-1, with 7 bases lining up with TRBD1. CDR1 is MGHRA and CDR2 is YSYEKL in the germline V gene. This CDR3 region has 17 residues. The V segment lost 0 bases and the J segment 0 bases; nucleotides outside the gene matches: 7.

This rearrangement joins TRBV21-1 to TRBJ2-7; TRBD1 reflects the table's D call only, with no check against the DNA. TRBV21-1 is assigned pseudogene status. The CDR3 runs 15 residues. CDR3 sequence reads: CASSKNRAQPYEQYF. The CDR3 DNA reads as TGTGCCAGCAGCAAGAACAGAGCCCAACCCTACGAGCAGTACTTC.

The V call is TRBV27, the J call TRBJ2-1; tentatively, D is TRBD2 (6 bases). Germline V gives CDR1 MNHEY, CDR2 SMNVEV (reference sequence). Trimming pared 3 bases from V and 0 bases from J, leaving 9 bases between. The CDR3 length is 15 residues. The CDR3 coding sequence is TGTGCCAGCAGTTTCCGGCGGGACTCCTACAATGAGCAGTTCTTC. This translates into CASSFRRDSYNEQFF.

J is TRBJ2-1 and V is TRBV27; TRBD2 matches at 8 bases. This CDR3 is built from 17 residues. J was trimmed by 4 bases and V by 2 bases; bases with no gene match: 10. Germline lookup yields CDR1 MNHEY and CDR2 SMNVEV (reference sequence). CDR3 protein: CASSLSLREASYNEQFF. The CDR3, as DNA: TGTGCCAGCAGTTTAAGTTTGCGGGAGGCTTCTTACAATGAGCAGTTCTTC.

This clone occurred a few times. This chain uses TRBV30 with TRBJ1-5, with D hard to call. From germline, CDR1 is GTSNPN and CDR2 SVGIG (reference sequence). V lost 0 bases, J lost 6 bases, and 12 bases lay in between. The CDR3 is 14 amino acids. In DNA form, the CDR3 reads TGTGCCTGGAGTGTACAAGGGCCGAGTCAGCCCCAGCATTTT. Translation gives CAWSVQGPSQPQHF. The full variable domain, its missing parts supplied by reference TRBV30 and TRBJ1-5, is SQTIHQWPATLVQPVGSPLSLECTVEGTSNPNLYWYRQAAGRGLQLLFYSVGIGQISSEVPQNLSASRPQDRQFILSSKKLLLSDSGFYLCAWSVQGPSQPQHFGDGTRLSIL.

The CDR3 sequence: CASSVMGSSDEQYF. For the CDR3, the DNA is TGTGCCAGCAGCGTAATGGGGAGTAGCGACGAGCAGTACTTC. The rearrangement joins TRBV9 to TRBJ2-7, with D tentatively TRBD2 (5 bases). Looked up from germline, CDR1 is SGDLS and CDR2 is YYNGEE. With 1 base removed from V and 5 bases from J, the gap between germline ends came to 13 bases. The CDR3 runs 14 residues.

This chain joins TRBV6-6 and TRBJ1-2, with D unresolved. V was shortened by 0 bases and J by 11 bases, with 13 bases between the two germline ends. The CDR3 runs 13 residues. Per the germline V gene, CDR1 is MNHNY and CDR2 is SVGAGI (reference sequence). The CDR3 spells CASSYSSNNHYTF. The CDR3 coding sequence is TGTGCCAGCAGTTACTCGTCTAACAACCATTACACCTTC.

This rearrangement joins TRBV28 to TRBJ1-2; 9 positions match TRBD1. Trimming cost V 5 bases and J 3 bases; bases outside gene matches: 7. This CDR3 has 15 amino acids. Germline-derived CDR1 and CDR2 are MDHEN and SYDVKM. CDR3 in DNA: TGTGCCAGCAGTATCTCTCGGACAGGGGACTATGGCTACACCTTC. Translating gives CASSISRTGDYGYTF.

This rearrangement joins TRBV12-3 or TRBV12-4 to TRBJ1-1; no definite D call. The CDR3 is made up of 12 amino acids. Trimming cost V 5 bases and J 2 bases, with 6 bases left between them. The chain's CDR3 is CASSPGNTEAFF. In DNA form, the CDR3 reads TGTGCCAGCAGTCCGGGTAACACTGAAGCTTTCTTT.

This clone was seen once. The chain links TRBV27 to TRBJ1-2; TRBD1 matches at 11 bases. Germline V lookup: CDR1 MNHEY, CDR2 SMNVEV (reference sequence). V lost 6 bases and J lost 7; bases outside the gene matches: 7. The CDR3 sequence is 14 residues long. The CDR3: CASSKDRGRFGYTF. For the CDR3, the DNA is TGTGCCAGCAGCAAGGACAGGGGGCGTTTTGGCTACACCTTC.

CDR3 bases: TGTGCCAGCTCACCCCGGACTAGCGGGAGGGACAATGAGCAGTTCTTC. Translating it yields CASSPRTSGRDNEQFF. The rearrangement uses TRBV18 and TRBJ2-1; TRBD2 agrees at 15 bases. Germline CDR1 is KGHSH and CDR2 is LQKENI. The CDR3 is 16 amino acids. Trimming removed 3 bases from V and 5 bases from J; junction bases left unmatched: 2.

The gene calls are TRBV30 and TRBJ2-6, with 7 bases that match TRBD1. Germline V CDR1 and CDR2: GTSNPN, SVGIG (reference sequence). The V and J ends lost 2 bases and 2 bases, in that order; junction bases with no gene match: 15. The CDR3 extends over 19 amino acids. CDR3: CAWSLLTGEPRAGANVLTF. In nucleotides, the CDR3 is TGTGCCTGGAGTCTTCTTACAGGGGAACCCCGAGCTGGGGCCAACGTCCTGACTTTC. The full variable domain, its missing parts supplied by reference TRBV30 and TRBJ2-6, is SQTIHQWPATLVQPVGSPLSLECTVEGTSNPNLYWYRQAAGRGLQLLFYSVGIGQISSEVPQNLSASRPQDRQFILSSKKLLLSDSGFYLCAWSLLTGEPRAGANVLTFGAGSRLTVL.

The chain recombines TRBV30 with TRBJ1-6, with a tentative D call TRBD1 (5 bases). V was clipped by 4 bases and J by 8 bases, with 18 bases between them. There are 15 residues in the CDR3. Germline loops: CDR1 GTSNPN, CDR2 SVGIG (reference sequence). CDR3 coding DNA: TGTGCCTGGACCACACCCGGGGGTGAGGATTCACCCCTCCACTTT. It codes for CAWTTPGGEDSPLHF.

V is TRBV6-6 and J is TRBJ1-2, with 7 bases lining up with TRBD1. V was pared by 5 bases and J by 5 bases, with 5 bases of the junction left unmatched. CDR1 and CDR2 (germline): MNHNY, SVGAGI (reference sequence). This CDR3 has 13 amino acids. In DNA, the CDR3 is TGTGCCAGCAGTCCTGACAGGGAGTATGGCTACACCTTC. Protein sequence: CASSPDREYGYTF.

The chain has TRBV7-2 and TRBJ2-7; weak D call: TRBD1 (7 bases). The CDR3 is 13 amino acids. Per germline, CDR1 SGHTA and CDR2 FQGNSA. With 5 bases removed from V and 6 bases from J, the gap between germline ends came to 14 bases. The CDR3 here is CASSVRQGGEQYF. The CDR3 coding sequence is TGTGCCAGCAGCGTTCGACAGGGAGGCGAGCAGTACTTC. Variable domain in full (rest from reference TRBV7-2 and TRBJ2-7): GAGVSQSPSNKVTEKGKDVELRCDPISGHTALYWYRQSLGQGLEFLIYFQGNSAPDKSGLPSDRFSAERTGGSVSTLTIQRTQQEDSAVYLCASSVRQGGEQYFGPGTRLTVT.

This clone was recorded once. The rearrangement uses TRBV10-3 and TRBJ1-4; maybe TRBD1 (5 bases). The V end was cut by 4 bases, the J end by 0 bases, with 9 bases between. CDR1 ENHRY and CDR2 SYGVKD come from the germline V gene. The CDR3 totals 15 residues. The CDR3, as DNA: TGTGCCATCAGTGGGGGGGATGCAACTAATGAAAAACTGTTTTTT. It codes for CAISGGDATNEKLFF.

The chain recombines TRBV2 with TRBJ1-5, with unresolved D. V was clipped by 4 bases and J by 2 bases, with 12 bases between them. The germline gives CDR1 SNHLY, CDR2 FYNNEI. CDR3 length equals 15 residues. CDR3 loop: CASSVAGFGNQPQHF. CDR3 DNA sequence: TGTGCCAGCAGTGTGGCCGGGTTCGGCAATCAGCCCCAGCATTTT.

The J gene is TRBJ2-1, the V gene TRBV28, with 13 positions matching TRBD2. Trimming took 11 bases from V and 3 from J; bases not matched to a gene: 13. Germline loops: CDR1 MDHEN, CDR2 SYDVKM. The CDR3 sequence is 17 residues long. The CDR3 nucleotides are TGTGCCGCCCTTGATCGGACTAGCGGGAGAAGCTACAATGAGCAGTTCTTC. Its protein product is CAALDRTSGRSYNEQFF. Together with reference TRBV28 and TRBJ2-1, the CDR3 gives the full variable domain: DVKVTQSSRYLVKRTGEKVFLECVQDMDHENMFWYRQDPGLGLRLIYFSYDVKMKEKGDIPEGYSVSREKKERFSLILESASTNQTSMYLCAALDRTSGRSYNEQFFGPGTRLTVL.

This chain links TRBV7-9 with TRBJ2-2, with TRBD1 matching over 10 bases. CDR1 and CDR2 (germline): SEHNR, FQNEAQ (reference sequence). With V trimmed by 4 bases and J by 5 bases, 13 bases remained unmatched. CDR3 size: 18 residues. CDR3 bases: TGTGCCAGCAGCTCATCCCCCGGGACAGGGGCTATAACCGGGGAGCTGTTTTTT. Translated: CASSSSPGTGAITGELFF.

The chain joins TRBV7-2 to TRBJ2-2; 7 positions agree with TRBD1. The CDR3 spans 13 residues. The germline gives CDR1 SGHTA, CDR2 FQGNSA. After removal of 4 bases from V and 4 bases from J, the junction contained 0 bases not matched to a gene. The DNA for the CDR3 is TGTGCCAGCAGCTCAGGGGGCACCGGGGAGCTGTTTTTT. The encoded protein is CASSSGGTGELFF. Variable domain in full (rest from reference TRBV7-2 and TRBJ2-2): GAGVSQSPSNKVTEKGKDVELRCDPISGHTALYWYRQSLGQGLEFLIYFQGNSAPDKSGLPSDRFSAERTGGSVSTLTIQRTQQEDSAVYLCASSSGGTGELFFGEGSRLTVL.

The chain uses TRBV12-3 or TRBV12-4 and TRBJ2-5, with D unclear. This CDR3 region has 11 residues. The germline V and J ends were trimmed by 5 bases and 5 bases, with 6 bases remaining between them. The CDR3 protein is CASSATETQYF. In DNA, the CDR3 is TGTGCCAGCAGTGCCACGGAGACCCAGTACTTC.

V gene TRBV5-1 combines with J gene TRBJ1-2; D gene uncertain. V was pared by 0 bases and J by 2 bases, with 11 bases between. Germline values: CDR1 SGHRS, CDR2 YFSETQ. The CDR3 extends over 15 amino acids. CDR3 DNA: TGCGCCAGCAGCTTGGAAATTGGTACAAACTATGGCTACACCTTC. It codes for CASSLEIGTNYGYTF.

The J gene is TRBJ2-2, the V gene TRBV2, with 9 bases aligning to TRBD2. The CDR3 length is 16 residues. The germline CDR1 and CDR2 sequences are SNHLY and FYNNEI. V lost 6 bases, J lost 2 bases, and 7 bases stayed unmatched. The CDR3 DNA reads TGTGCCAGCAGACAGACTAGCGGATACAACACCGGGGAGCTGTTTTTT. Translation gives CASRQTSGYNTGELFF.

The V call is TRBV28, the J call TRBJ1-2; possibly TRBD1 for D (5 bases). V was pared by 2 bases and J by 5 bases, with 9 bases between. CDR1 and CDR2 from the germline V gene are MDHEN and SYDVKM. The CDR3 runs to 13 residues. CDR3 in DNA: TGTGCCAGCAGTTTAAGACAGCCTTATGGCTACACCTTC. Translation gives CASSLRQPYGYTF.

The chain carries TRBV28 and TRBJ2-2; TRBD1 matches at 7 bases. V trimming: 4 bases; J trimming: 7 bases; junction bases outside the gene matches: 12. Germline CDR1 MDHEN, CDR2 SYDVKM. The CDR3 length is 16 residues. CDR3 DNA sequence: TGTGCCAGCAGTTATATCCTGACAGGGATCGGCGGGGAGCTGTTTTTT. Amino acid sequence: CASSYILTGIGGELFF.

CDR3 in amino acids: CASTLRGWNTEAFF. For the CDR3, the DNA is TGCGCCAGCACCTTAAGGGGGTGGAACACTGAAGCTTTCTTT. The chain combines TRBV5-1 with TRBJ1-1; a possible D gene is TRBD1 (6 bases). The length of the CDR3 is 14 residues. CDR1 is SGHRS, CDR2 YFSETQ, per germline. V lost 6 bases and J 1 base, leaving 13 bases between the germline ends.

V and J are TRBV19 and TRBJ1-1, with D unresolved. Trimming pared 6 bases from V and 3 bases from J, leaving 20 bases between. The V gene's germline CDR1 is LNHDA and CDR2 SQIVND (reference sequence). The length of the CDR3 is 16 residues. The CDR3 bases are TGTGCCAGTAGCCGAGGTGGAACGGCGGCATACACTGAAGCTTTCTTT. As protein: CASSRGGTAAYTEAFF.

The V gene is TRBV7-3, the J gene TRBJ1-2; 7 positions agree with TRBD1. This CDR3 contains 14 residues. Germline CDR1 SGHTA, CDR2 FQGTGA. Germline trimming cut 5 bases from V and 7 bases from J; bases unmatched to any gene: 10. The CDR3 region is CASSPTHRGGGYTF. The CDR3 DNA is TGTGCCAGCAGCCCCACCCACAGGGGAGGTGGCTACACCTTC.